This TCR beta chain derives from a study of T-cell memory formation after mild COVID-19. Across the whole study: Clusters were largely donor specific. Study-wide results and limits: CD4/CD8 balance characterized clones contracting day 15 to 85, and CD4+ skew characterized later expanders. CM and EM subsets held most contracting CD4+ clones; EMRA held CD8+ ones. Pre-infection memory carried some responding clones, suggesting that cross-reactive memory joined.

CDR1 SGHRS and CDR2 YFSETQ come from the germline V gene. The CDR3 runs 12 residues. The V end was cut by 1 base, the J end by 7 bases, with 8 bases between. MiXCR was run by TCRdb on the 5' RACE reads, yielding one entry per CDR3 protein. Of roughly 50,000 distinct CDR3 sequences listed, approximately 12% are singletons. Concerning this clonotype itself: Its antigen is unidentified.

Sequences were obtained from PBMCs or a T cell subset sorted from them (not recorded which). The sequence was collected from a man in his late teens or twenties who had mild COVID-19 (a few samples of this study predate the infection). Cell type and time point are not known. V is TRBV5-1 and J is TRBJ2-5; D uncertain. The CDR3 loop is CASSLFSGTQYF. The CDR3 DNA is TGCGCCAGCAGCTTGTTTTCGGGGACCCAGTACTTC.